Following are 4 T cell receptor beta chains from one sample sequenced in a study of cytomegalovirus exposure and HLA in healthy donors. 13 Jbeta primers and 60 Vbeta primers were used for the PCR. Assay used: immunoSEQ multiplex PCR; TCRdb lists only in-frame clones, some missing. The table shows under 110,000 clones, with around 74% occurring only once. Sequenced input: PBMCs. The receptors derive from a woman between 40 and 55 years old in good health and CMV-seronegative.

The chain couples TRBV25-1 to TRBJ1-1, with D tentatively TRBD1 (6 bases). With 0 bases removed from V and 3 bases from J, the gap between germline ends came to 17 bases. The CDR3 runs to 17 residues. Germline-derived CDR1 and CDR2 are MGHDK and SYGVNS. DNA for the CDR3: TGTGCCAGCAGTGAATATCCCGCTAGCGGGGGCTACACTGAAGCTTTCTTT. As protein: CASSEYPASGGYTEAFF.

The CDR3: CASSLALAVYNEQFF. The CDR3 coding sequence is TGTGCCAGCAGCTTAGCACTAGCGGTTTACAATGAGCAGTTCTTC. The chain joins TRBV11-2 to TRBJ2-1; 8 bases map to TRBD2. Germline V CDR1 and CDR2: SGHAT, FQNNGV. Trimming at V came to 1 base and at J to 4 bases, leaving 3 bases not matched to a gene. CDR3 length: 15 amino acids. Together with reference TRBV11-2 and TRBJ2-1, the CDR3 gives the full variable domain: EAGVAQSPRYKIIEKRQSVAFWCNPISGHATLYWYQQILGQGPKLLIQFQNNGVVDDSQLPKDRFSAERLKGVDSTLKIQPAKLEDSAVYLCASSLALAVYNEQFFGPGTRLTVL.

This sequence joins TRBV30 and TRBJ1-6; 7 bases are shared with TRBD1. This CDR3 has 18 residues. Trimming at V came to 3 bases and at J to 0 bases, leaving 11 bases not matched to a gene. Germline assignment: CDR1 GTSNPN and CDR2 SVGIG (reference sequence). CDR3 DNA: TGTGCCTGGAGAACCTCGGGACAGTATAGCTCCTATAATTCACCCCTCCACTTT. It encodes CAWRTSGQYSSYNSPLHF.

This clone was seen only once. CDR3 protein: CASSLAGGLDTQYF. The CDR3 nucleotides are TGCGCCAGCAGTCTAGCGGGAGGGTTGGACACGCAGTATTTT. This rearrangement joins TRBV10-1 to TRBJ2-3; 12 positions agree with TRBD2. Trimming cost V 5 bases and J 9 bases; bases outside gene matches: 6. This CDR3 has 14 amino acids. Per germline, CDR1 WNHNN and CDR2 SYGVQD (reference sequence).